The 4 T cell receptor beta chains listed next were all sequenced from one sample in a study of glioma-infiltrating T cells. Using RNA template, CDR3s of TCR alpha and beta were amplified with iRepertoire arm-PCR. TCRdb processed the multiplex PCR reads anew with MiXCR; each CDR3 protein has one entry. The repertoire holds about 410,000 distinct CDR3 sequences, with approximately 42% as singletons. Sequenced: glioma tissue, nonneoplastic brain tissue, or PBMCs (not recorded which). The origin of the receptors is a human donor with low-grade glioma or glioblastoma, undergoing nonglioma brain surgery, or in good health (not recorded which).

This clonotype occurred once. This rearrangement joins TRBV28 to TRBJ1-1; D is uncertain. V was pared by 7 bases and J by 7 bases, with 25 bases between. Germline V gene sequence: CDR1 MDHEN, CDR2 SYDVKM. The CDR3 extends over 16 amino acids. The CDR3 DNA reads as TGTGCCAGCAACCCCTCTGGAGGGTATGAAATGAGTGAAGCTTTCTTT. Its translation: CASNPSGGYEMSEAFF.

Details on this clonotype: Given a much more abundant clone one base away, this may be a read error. CDR3 protein: CARSYQAGKADTQYF. The DNA of the CDR3 is TGTGCCCGCAGCTACCAAGCGGGGAAGGCAGATACGCAGTATTTT. This chain connects TRBV7-2 to TRBJ2-3; 7 bases agree with TRBD2. Germline CDR1 reads SGHTA; CDR2 reads FQGNSA. This CDR3 spans 15 amino acids.

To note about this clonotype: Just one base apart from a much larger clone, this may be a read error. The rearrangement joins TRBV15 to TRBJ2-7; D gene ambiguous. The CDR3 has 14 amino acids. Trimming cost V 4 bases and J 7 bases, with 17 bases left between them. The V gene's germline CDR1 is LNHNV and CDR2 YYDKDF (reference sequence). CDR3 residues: CATSTVPPRSEQYF. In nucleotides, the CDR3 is TGTGCCACCAGCACAGTGCCCCCTAGGTCTGAGCAGTACTTC.

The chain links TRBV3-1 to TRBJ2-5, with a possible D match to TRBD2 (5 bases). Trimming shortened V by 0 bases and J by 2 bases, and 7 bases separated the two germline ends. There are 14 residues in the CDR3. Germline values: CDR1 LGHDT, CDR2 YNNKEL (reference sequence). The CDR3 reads CASSQEAAQETQYF. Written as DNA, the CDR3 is TGTGCCAGCAGCCAAGAAGCGGCGCAAGAGACCCAGTACTTC.